What follows are 32 T cell receptor beta chains derived from one specimen sequenced in a study of identical twins. One entry per CDR3 protein results from TCRdb running MiXCR on the 5' RACE reads. Of approximately 630,000 distinct CDR3 sequences in the sample, roughly 6.6% were seen once. These data are also associated with another study on yellow fever vaccine responses in identical twins.

Sequencing was carried out using PBMCs. The receptors originated from a woman under 30 in good health.

Many counts were recorded for this clonotype. The chain employs TRBV12-3 or TRBV12-4 and TRBJ2-7; D not resolved. There are 12 residues in the CDR3. Deletions cut 3 bases from V and 2 bases from J, with 5 bases between. In DNA form, the CDR3 reads TGTGCCAGCAGTTTCTACCCCTACGAGCAGTACTTC. Translation gives CASSFYPYEQYF.

This clonotype was observed many times. The rearrangement joins TRBV7-2 to TRBJ2-7, with 8 bases identical to TRBD1. The V gene end was trimmed by 5 bases and the J gene end by 2 bases; junction bases not matched to a gene: 8. The CDR3 is 15 amino acids. Germline V gene lookup returns CDR1 SGHTA and CDR2 FQGNSA. The CDR3 protein is CASSAGQGIAYEQYF. CDR3 in DNA: TGTGCCAGCAGCGCCGGACAGGGAATCGCCTACGAGCAGTACTTC.

In this sample, this clonotype turned up many times. The chain employs TRBV5-1 and TRBJ2-7; 11 positions agree with TRBD2. From germline, CDR1 is SGHRS and CDR2 YFSETQ. Trimming at V came to 1 base and at J to 2 bases, leaving 8 bases not matched to a gene. This CDR3 comprises 17 residues. CDR3 nucleotides: TGCGCCAGCAGCTTGTCGGTCACTAGCGGGAGCCCCTACGAGCAGTACTTC. As protein: CASSLSVTSGSPYEQYF. Based on the CDR3 plus reference TRBV5-1 and TRBJ2-7, the full variable domain is KAGVTQTPRYLIKTRGQQVTLSCSPISGHRSVSWYQQTPGQGLQFLFEYFSETQRNKGNFPGRFSGRQFSNSRSEMNVSTLELGDSALYLCASSLSVTSGSPYEQYFGPGTRLTVT.

This rearrangement joins TRBV6-2 or TRBV6-3 to TRBJ2-7; D could derive from TRBD1 or TRBD2 (5 bases each). The CDR3 contains 13 residues. Per germline, CDR1 MNHEY and CDR2 SVGEGT. V lost 4 bases, J lost 3 bases, and 10 bases lay in between. The CDR3 DNA is TGTGCCAGCAGTTCCGGGACGTACTACGAGCAGTACTTC. This translates into CASSSGTYYEQYF.

The table lists this clonotype with many counts. The chain links TRBV7-8 to TRBJ1-5, with D unclear. V was cut by 5 bases and J by 8 bases, with 10 bases left in between. This CDR3 comprises 12 residues. Germline values: CDR1 SGHVS, CDR2 FQNEAQ. This CDR3 reads CASSRSGEPQHF. The CDR3 nucleotides are TGTGCCAGCAGCCGCAGTGGGGAGCCCCAGCATTTT.

This clonotype was recorded many times. The genes are TRBV12-3 or TRBV12-4 and TRBJ2-7; D gene ambiguous. Deletions cut 3 bases from V and 0 bases from J, with 9 bases between. The CDR3 is 14 amino acids. CDR3 DNA sequence: TGTGCCAGCAGTTTTTTACTGGGCTCCTACGAGCAGTACTTC. Protein sequence: CASSFLLGSYEQYF.

This clonotype was recorded many times. The chain employs TRBV10-3 and TRBJ2-1; no clear D gene. Germline CDR1 ENHRY, CDR2 SYGVKD. This CDR3 region has 15 residues. V was shortened by 4 bases and J by 4 bases, with 14 bases between the two germline ends. The CDR3 DNA follows: TGTGCCATCAGTGGCGCAAATGCGGCGTACAATGAGCAGTTCTTC. Its protein is CAISGANAAYNEQFF.

This clonotype was counted between two and nine times. This chain uses TRBV12-3 or TRBV12-4 with TRBJ2-7; maybe TRBD2 (5 bases). The CDR3 totals 15 residues. The V end was cut by 2 bases, the J end by 0 bases, with 11 bases between. CDR3 nucleotide sequence: TGTGCCAGCAGTTTATTGAGCGGAAGCTCCTACGAGCAGTACTTC. Translation: CASSLLSGSSYEQYF.

V gene TRBV6-1 combines with J gene TRBJ2-1, with TRBD2 matching over 7 bases. The germline V gene encodes CDR1 MNHNS and CDR2 SASEGT. The CDR3 has 16 residues. V dropped 7 bases and J dropped 0; count of bases not matched to a gene: 9. The CDR3 loop reads CASTWAGVSSYNEQFF. CDR3 nucleotide sequence: TGTGCCAGCACCTGGGCGGGGGTAAGCTCCTACAATGAGCAGTTCTTC.

This sequence joins TRBV5-1 and TRBJ2-7; perhaps TRBD1 as D (5 bases). Germline V gene sequence: CDR1 SGHRS, CDR2 YFSETQ. V lost 8 bases and J lost 3, with 12 bases in between. CDR3 length: 12 amino acids. Here the CDR3 reads CARSLQVYEQYV. CDR3 coding DNA: TGCGCCAGATCACTACAGGTCTACGAGCAGTACGTC.

Comment on this clonotype: Just one base apart from a much larger clone, this may be a read error. The chain has TRBV12-3 or TRBV12-4 and TRBJ2-1; D is possibly TRBD1 (5 bases). The CDR3 is 13 residues long. The V end was cut by 11 bases, the J end by 1 base, with 12 bases between. The DNA for the CDR3 is TGTGCCGGCAAGGGGCCTTCCTACAATGAGCAGTTCTTC. Protein sequence: CAGKGPSYNEQFF.

This chain connects TRBV7-3 to TRBJ2-2, with TRBD1 matching 8 bases. V dropped 3 bases and J dropped 4; count of bases not matched to a gene: 4. The V gene's germline CDR1 is SGHTA and CDR2 FQGTGA. There are 15 residues in the CDR3. For the CDR3, the DNA is TGTGCCAGCAGCTTTACAGGGGGTGGCACCGGGGAGCTGTTTTTT. Its protein product is CASSFTGGGTGELFF.

This clonotype came up a few times. J is TRBJ2-5 and V is TRBV7-7, with 15 bases matching TRBD2. Trimming at V came to 0 bases and at J to 3 bases, leaving 5 bases not matched to a gene. The CDR3 has 18 amino acids. Per germline, CDR1 SSHAT and CDR2 FNYEAQ (reference sequence). The CDR3 spells CASSLARGLAGGEETQYF. CDR3 DNA sequence: TGTGCCAGCAGCTTAGCCCGGGGACTAGCGGGGGGTGAAGAGACCCAGTACTTC.

There are a few counts of this clonotype. V and J are TRBV9 and TRBJ1-1, with a weak D call TRBD1 (6 bases). The CDR3 has 13 residues. CDR1 and CDR2 from the germline V gene are SGDLS and YYNGEE. The V gene lost 0 bases and the J gene lost 8 bases, with 11 bases spanning the gap. Here the CDR3 DNA reads TGTGCCAGCAGCGTAGGGGCAGGGGTAGAAGCTTTCTTT. This gives the protein CASSVGAGVEAFF.

In this sample, this clonotype turned up many times. V usage is TRBV29-1 and J usage is TRBJ2-1, with D unresolved. Germline-derived CDR1 and CDR2 are SQVTM and ANQGSEA. V dropped 5 bases and J dropped 8 bases, with 7 bases sitting between them. The length of the CDR3 is 10 residues. CDR3 region: CSVLTHEQFF. CDR3 coding DNA: TGCAGCGTTCTTACCCATGAGCAGTTCTTC.

V is TRBV20-1 and J is TRBJ2-1; TRBD2 agrees at 11 bases. The junction had 8 bases not matched to a gene; V was cut back by 4 bases and J by 3 bases. CDR1 and CDR2 (germline): DFQATT, SNEGSKA (reference sequence). The CDR3 extends over 16 amino acids. The CDR3 bases are TGCAGTGCTAATTTAGGCGGGACTAGCGGCTACAATGAGCAGTTCTTC. Encoded protein: CSANLGGTSGYNEQFF.

A few counts support this clonotype. The J gene is TRBJ2-3, the V gene TRBV19; D is possibly TRBD2 (6 bases). V was clipped by 3 bases and J by 0 bases, with 7 bases between them. The CDR3 is 14 amino acids. The germline V gene has CDR1 LNHDA and CDR2 SQIVND (reference sequence). CDR3 protein: CASSMAGSTDTQYF. CDR3 coding DNA: TGTGCCAGTAGTATGGCGGGGAGCACAGATACGCAGTATTTT.

The chain combines TRBV20-1 with TRBJ1-1, with D unclear. V was pared by 8 bases and J by 1 base, with 14 bases between. CDR3 length: 13 residues. Germline V gene sequence: CDR1 DFQATT, CDR2 SNEGSKA (reference sequence). In DNA form, the CDR3 reads TGCAGTATTAGGGCAGGATCGAACACTGAAGCTTTCTTT. This translates into CSIRAGSNTEAFF.

This clonotype was counted between two and nine times. The rearrangement links TRBV7-8 to TRBJ2-7; TRBD1 agrees at 7 bases. The CDR3 runs to 16 residues. The junction had 12 bases not matched to a gene; V was cut back by 7 bases and J by 0 bases. Looked up from germline, CDR1 is SGHVS and CDR2 is FQNEAQ. The CDR3 protein is CASNGWVTGASYEQYV. The CDR3 DNA follows: TGTGCCAGCAACGGGTGGGTTACAGGGGCCTCCTACGAGCAGTACGTC.

This clonotype appeared a few times. The chain combines TRBV5-1 with TRBJ2-7; 7 bases are shared with TRBD2. V lost 4 bases and J lost 0; bases outside the gene matches: 7. The CDR3 length is 15 residues. The germline V gene encodes CDR1 SGHRS and CDR2 YFSETQ. The CDR3 spells CASSPRAGYSYEQYF. As DNA, the CDR3 is TGCGCCAGCAGCCCACGAGCGGGATACTCCTACGAGCAGTACTTC.

This clonotype has at least ten counts. The J gene is TRBJ2-7, the V gene TRBV10-1, with 14 positions matching TRBD2. J gave up 4 bases and V 6 bases, and 5 bases lay outside the gene matches. Germline CDR1 and CDR2: WNHNN and SYGVQD (reference sequence). This CDR3 region has 15 residues. CDR3 residues: CASSGTSGSKYEQYF. The CDR3 DNA sequence: TGCGCCAGCAGCGGGACTAGCGGGAGCAAGTACGAGCAGTACTTC.

This clonotype was observed a handful of times. The gene calls are TRBV24-1 and TRBJ2-3; 12 bases agree with TRBD2. Germline loops: CDR1 KGHDR, CDR2 SFDVKD. V shed 2 bases and J 5 bases; nucleotides not matched to a gene: 1. This CDR3 has 15 residues. The CDR3 DNA follows: TGTGCCACCAGTGATTCTAGCGGGGGGGGAGATACGCAGTATTTT. It encodes CATSDSSGGGDTQYF.

This clonotype was seen more than once but under ten times. The CDR3 loop is CASRSPTEAFF. The CDR3 DNA sequence: TGTGCCAGCAGAAGCCCCACTGAAGCTTTCTTT. The chain recombines TRBV6-1 with TRBJ1-1; no definite D call. CDR1 and CDR2 (germline): MNHNS, SASEGT. V was trimmed by 6 bases and J by 4 bases, leaving 6 bases between them. The CDR3 totals 11 residues.

In its sample, this clonotype was seen many times. J is TRBJ2-1 and V is TRBV5-1; D remains unclear. The CDR3 length is 13 residues. Germline assignment: CDR1 SGHRS and CDR2 YFSETQ. The ends were cut back, 0 bases at V and 6 bases at J, with 7 bases in the middle. The CDR3 bases are TGCGCCAGCAGCTTGGTCTCTCGCAATGAGCAGTTCTTC. Protein product: CASSLVSRNEQFF. The full variable domain, in which reference TRBV5-1 and TRBJ2-1 provide the parts outside the CDR3, is KAGVTQTPRYLIKTRGQQVTLSCSPISGHRSVSWYQQTPGQGLQFLFEYFSETQRNKGNFPGRFSGRQFSNSRSEMNVSTLELGDSALYLCASSLVSRNEQFFGPGTRLTVL.

This clonotype has at least ten counts. This chain links TRBV6-1 with TRBJ2-1, with D possibly being TRBD2 (6 bases). Deletions cut 5 bases from V and 10 bases from J, with 18 bases between. The CDR3 totals 14 residues. In germline, CDR1 is MNHNS, CDR2 SASEGT. The CDR3 reads CASSIEAGLREQFF. CDR3 coding DNA: TGTGCCAGCAGTATAGAGGCGGGACTGAGAGAGCAGTTCTTC.

The CDR3 DNA reads TGTGCCAGCAGGAACACCGGGACAGGGGCCAACGAGCAGTACTTC. Its translation: CASRNTGTGANEQYF. This chain connects TRBV5-4 to TRBJ2-7, with TRBD1 matching 10 bases. The V gene end was trimmed by 5 bases and the J gene end by 5 bases; junction bases not matched to a gene: 10. The V gene's germline CDR1 is SGHNT and CDR2 YYREEE (reference sequence). The CDR3 totals 15 residues.

The chain has TRBV5-1 and TRBJ1-6, with a possible D match to TRBD1 (6 bases). V was trimmed by 0 bases and J by 8 bases, leaving 15 bases between them. The CDR3 consists of 16 residues. CDR1 is SGHRS and CDR2 is YFSETQ in the germline V gene. The CDR3 sequence: CASSLGGQGLDSPLHF. The CDR3 DNA follows: TGCGCCAGCAGCTTGGGGGGGCAGGGGCTGGATTCACCCCTCCACTTT.

In its sample, this clonotype was seen many times. This sequence joins TRBV12-3 or TRBV12-4 and TRBJ2-5; possibly TRBD1 or TRBD2 for D (5 bases each). The CDR3 covers 14 residues. With 6 bases removed from V and 5 bases from J, the gap between germline ends came to 16 bases. The CDR3 DNA is TGTGCCAGCAGACCGGGACCCGCATCGGAGACCCAGTACTTC. Translating gives CASRPGPASETQYF.

The V call is TRBV29-1, the J call TRBJ2-1; 16 bases line up with TRBD2. The V and J ends lost 3 bases and 3 bases, in that order; junction bases with no gene match: 2. The CDR3 runs 16 residues. The germline V gene encodes CDR1 SQVTM and CDR2 ANQGSEA. The CDR3 sequence is CSVEGTSGRVYNEQFF. CDR3 bases: TGCAGCGTTGAGGGGACTAGCGGGAGGGTCTACAATGAGCAGTTCTTC.

This clonotype was seen repeatedly, ten times or more. This chain links TRBV12-3 or TRBV12-4 with TRBJ2-2; D remains ambiguous. The CDR3 has 14 amino acids. V lost 7 bases and J 6 bases, leaving 15 bases between the germline ends. Written as DNA, the CDR3 is TGTGCCAGCACGCGAGGTCCTCCTTCCGGGGAGCTGTTTTTT. The encoded protein is CASTRGPPSGELFF.

A few counts support this clonotype. The chain uses TRBV7-9 and TRBJ2-2; 9 bases align to TRBD1. The germline V gene has CDR1 SEHNR and CDR2 FQNEAQ (reference sequence). The V segment lost 1 base and the J segment 2 bases; nucleotides outside the gene matches: 5. The CDR3 sequence is 17 residues long. CDR3: CASSLEPGQGNTGELFF. The CDR3 bases are TGTGCCAGCAGCTTAGAGCCGGGACAGGGTAACACCGGGGAGCTGTTTTTT.

The rearrangement uses TRBV12-3 or TRBV12-4 and TRBJ2-2, with a possible D match to TRBD1 (5 bases). Trimming left V 10 bases short and J 0 bases short, with 12 bases between. The CDR3 is made up of 14 amino acids. The DNA for the CDR3 is TGTGCCACCCGCGGACAACCGAACACCGGGGAGCTGTTTTTT. Protein sequence: CATRGQPNTGELFF.